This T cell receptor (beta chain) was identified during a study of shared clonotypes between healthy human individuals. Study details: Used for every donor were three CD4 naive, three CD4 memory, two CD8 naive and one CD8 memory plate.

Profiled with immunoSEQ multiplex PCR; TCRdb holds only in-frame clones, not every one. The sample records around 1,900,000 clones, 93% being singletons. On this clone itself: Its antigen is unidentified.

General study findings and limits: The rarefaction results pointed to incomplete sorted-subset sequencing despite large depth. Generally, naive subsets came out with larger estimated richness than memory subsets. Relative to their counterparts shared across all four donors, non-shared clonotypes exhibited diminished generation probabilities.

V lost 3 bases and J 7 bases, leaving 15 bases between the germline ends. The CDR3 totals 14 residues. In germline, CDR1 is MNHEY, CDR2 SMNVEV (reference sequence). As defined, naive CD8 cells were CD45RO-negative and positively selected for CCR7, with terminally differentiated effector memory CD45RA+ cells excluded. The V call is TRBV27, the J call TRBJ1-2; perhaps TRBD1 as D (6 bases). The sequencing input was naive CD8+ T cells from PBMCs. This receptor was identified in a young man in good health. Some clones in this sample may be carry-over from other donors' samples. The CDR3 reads CASSFGGGRFGYTF. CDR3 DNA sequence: TGTGCCAGCAGTTTTGGAGGGGGAAGGTTTGGCTACACCTTC.